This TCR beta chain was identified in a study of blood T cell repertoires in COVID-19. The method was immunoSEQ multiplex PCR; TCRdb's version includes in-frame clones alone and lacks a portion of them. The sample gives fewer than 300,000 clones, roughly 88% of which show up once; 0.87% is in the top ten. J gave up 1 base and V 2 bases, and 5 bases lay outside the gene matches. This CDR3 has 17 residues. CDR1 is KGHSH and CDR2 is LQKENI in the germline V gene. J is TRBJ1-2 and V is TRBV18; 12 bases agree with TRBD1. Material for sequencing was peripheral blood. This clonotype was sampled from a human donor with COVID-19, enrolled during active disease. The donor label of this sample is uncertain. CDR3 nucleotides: TGTGCCAGCTCACCATTGGGACAGGGGGCGCATAACTATGGCTACACCTTC. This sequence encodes CASSPLGQGAHNYGYTF.